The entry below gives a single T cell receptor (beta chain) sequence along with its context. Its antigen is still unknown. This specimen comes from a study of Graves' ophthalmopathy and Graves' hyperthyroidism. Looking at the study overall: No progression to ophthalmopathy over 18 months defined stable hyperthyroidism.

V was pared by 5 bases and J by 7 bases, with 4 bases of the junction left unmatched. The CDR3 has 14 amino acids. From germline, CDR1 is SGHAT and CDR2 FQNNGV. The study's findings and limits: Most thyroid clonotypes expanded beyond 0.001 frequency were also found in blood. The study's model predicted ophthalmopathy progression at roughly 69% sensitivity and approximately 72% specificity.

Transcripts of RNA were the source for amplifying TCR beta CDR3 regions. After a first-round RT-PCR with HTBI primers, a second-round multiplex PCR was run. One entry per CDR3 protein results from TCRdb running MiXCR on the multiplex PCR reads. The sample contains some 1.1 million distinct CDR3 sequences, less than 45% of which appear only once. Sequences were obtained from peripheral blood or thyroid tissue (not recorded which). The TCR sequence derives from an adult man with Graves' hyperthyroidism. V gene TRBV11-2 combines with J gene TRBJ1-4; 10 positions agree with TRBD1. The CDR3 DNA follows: TGTGCCAGCAGCCGGGACAGGGGAACTGAAAAACTGTTTTTT. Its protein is CASSRDRGTEKLFF.